These T cell receptor beta chains were read from a single sample in a study of response to subunit inactivated influenza vaccine. MiXCR, applied by TCRdb to the RT-PCR reads, yields one record per CDR3 protein. Among roughly 760,000 distinct CDR3 sequences listed, roughly 20% were seen once. Here the sequenced sample was PBMCs from blood, taken approximately 5 days after vaccination. The origin of the receptors is a man between 50 and 59 years old who received an inactivated influenza vaccine. The CDR3 runs from the conserved cysteine through the conserved F or W. A D gene is named only where the DNA matches it firmly. Size is omitted from some rows. Given values are once, few, many or a class for expanded clones.

j_gene,abundance,d_gene,v_gene,CDR3nt,CDR3aa
TRBJ2-7,NA,TRBD1,TRBV20-1,TGCAGTGCCAGAGCTCCCGGGACAGGGGCCAGCTCCTACGAGCAGTACTTC,CSARAPGTGASSYEQYF
TRBJ2-7,NA,NA,TRBV4-3,TGCGCCAGCAGCCAAGAACGGGGCGGAGGCTACGAGCAGTACTTC,CASSQERGGGYEQYF
TRBJ2-3,NA,TRBD2,TRBV28,TGTGCCAGCAGTCCCGGGGGACTAGCGGGCTCCGATACGCAGTATTTT,CASSPGGLAGSDTQYF
TRBJ2-7,NA,NA,TRBV7-9,TGTGCCAGCAGCTCTCTGGACGGTGGGTACGAGCAGTACTTC,CASSSLDGGYEQYF
TRBJ2-1,NA,NA,TRBV28,TGTGCCAGCAGTTTTACGGGACGTCGGACTTCGGAGGGTGCGTACAATGAGCAGTTCTTC,CASSFTGRRTSEGAYNEQFF
TRBJ1-1,NA,NA,TRBV10-3,TGTGCCATCAGTGACCAAGGCCTGGGGAACACTGAAGCTTTCTTT,CAISDQGLGNTEAFF
TRBJ2-3,few,NA,TRBV4-2,TGTGCCAGCAGCCAAGGAGGGTGGAGCGGCACAGATACGCAGTATTTT,CASSQGGWSGTDTQYF
TRBJ2-5,NA,NA,TRBV12-3/TRBV12-4,TGTGCCAGCAGGCTAGGAGCCCAAGAGACCCAGTACTTC,CASRLGAQETQYF
TRBJ1-5,few,NA,TRBV6-1,TGTGCCAGCACCGAAGGAAGGGGAAGGAGCAATCAGCCCCAGCATTTT,CASTEGRGRSNQPQHF
TRBJ2-3,few,NA,TRBV7-2,TGTGCCAGCAGCTCCCTACTAGTCGTGGGCACAGATACGCAGTATTTT,CASSSLLVVGTDTQYF
TRBJ1-6,many,NA,TRBV20-1,TGCAGTGCTAGAGAAGGGGCCTATAATTCACCCCTCCACTTT,CSAREGAYNSPLHF
TRBJ2-1,many,NA,TRBV20-1,TGCAGTGCTAGCAGCGGACCCCTAGCGAACGAGCAGTTCTTC,CSASSGPLANEQFF
TRBJ2-3,many,NA,TRBV4-2,TGTGCCAGCAGCCCGATCCTCCTGGACAGTAGCACAGATACGCAGTATTTT,CASSPILLDSSTDTQYF
TRBJ2-1,NA,NA,TRBV18,TGTGCCAGCTCACCAAGAGCGGAGAGCTCCTACAATGAGCAGTTCTTC,CASSPRAESSYNEQFF
TRBJ2-5,NA,NA,TRBV18,TGTGCCAGCCTCCGTAGCAGGGAAGAGACCCAGTACTTC,CASLRSREETQYF
TRBJ1-5,few,NA,TRBV12-3/TRBV12-4,TGTGCCAGCACCCCGGAGGGTAGCAATCAGCCCCAGCATTTT,CASTPEGSNQPQHF
TRBJ2-7,few,TRBD1,TRBV20-1,TGCAGTGTGACCCGACAGGGGCAGTACTTC,CSVTRQGQYF
TRBJ2-7,NA,TRBD2,TRBV7-8,TGTGCCAGCAGCTTAGCGACTGCTGGCGGGAGTGGATACGAGCAGTACTTC,CASSLATAGGSGYEQYF
TRBJ1-4,few,NA,TRBV4-3,TGCGCCAGCAGCCAAGACGGGACATTGGCCGAAAAACTGTTTTTT,CASSQDGTLAEKLFF
TRBJ1-2,few,TRBD1,TRBV20-1,TGCAGTGCTGAACGCGGTGGGACAGCCGTTGGCTACACCTTC,CSAERGGTAVGYTF
TRBJ2-2,few,TRBD2,TRBV7-3,TGTGCCAGCAGCTCCGCGGGGGGGCCCGGGGAGCTGTTTTTT,CASSSAGGPGELFF
TRBJ2-3,few,NA,TRBV4-3,TGCGCCAGCAGCCGGACCGCTGGCACAGATACGCAGTATTTT,CASSRTAGTDTQYF
TRBJ2-2,many,TRBD2,TRBV24-1,TGTGCCACCAGTGACTTAGGACTAGCGGGTCGCACCGGGGAGCTGTTTTTT,CATSDLGLAGRTGELFF
TRBJ2-1,few,NA,TRBV7-9,TGTGCCAGCAGCTTGGTCGTCGTCCATGAGCAGTTCTTC,CASSLVVVHEQFF
TRBJ2-5,NA,NA,TRBV6-6,TGTGCCAGCAGTCCTACTAGTAGCACCCAGTACTTC,CASSPTSSTQYF
TRBJ1-1,NA,TRBD1,TRBV6-2/TRBV6-3,TGTGCCAGCAGTTACCCTCAGGACAGGGTGAACACTGAAGCTTTCTTT,CASSYPQDRVNTEAFF
TRBJ1-1,few,TRBD1,TRBV20-1,TGCAGTGCTAAGTACAGGGGAGGCACTGAAGCTTTCTTT,CSAKYRGGTEAFF
TRBJ2-5,few,NA,TRBV6-5,TGTGCCAGCAGTTTTAGGACTACCTGGGAGACCCAGTACTTC,CASSFRTTWETQYF
TRBJ2-2,many,TRBD1,TRBV5-5,TGTGCCAGCAGCCCGGGACAGACGAACACCGGGGAGCTGTTTTTT,CASSPGQTNTGELFF
TRBJ1-2,NA,NA,TRBV4-2,TGTGCCAGCAGCCAAGAACAGACCTATGGCTACACCTTC,CASSQEQTYGYTF
TRBJ2-5,NA,TRBD2,TRBV3-1,TGTGCCAGCAGCGGCCTCTCGGGACTAGCGCAAGAGACCCAGTACTTC,CASSGLSGLAQETQYF
TRBJ2-2,once,NA,TRBV20-1,TGCAGTGCTAGAGATCGGAGAGGGGTGGGAGCCGGGGAGCTGTTTTTT,CSARDRRGVGAGELFF
TRBJ2-4,NA,TRBD1,TRBV6-2/TRBV6-3,TGTGCCAGCAGTGATACGGGACAGCTAGCCAAAAACATTCAGTACTTC,CASSDTGQLAKNIQYF
TRBJ2-2,few,TRBD2,TRBV12-3/TRBV12-4,TGTGCCAGCAGTTCCCGTTTAGCGGGGGCGACCGGGGAGCTGTTTTTT,CASSSRLAGATGELFF
TRBJ1-1,few,NA,TRBV7-9,TGTGCCAGCAGCTTAGAGGGGGTAGGGAACACTGAAGCTTTCTTT,CASSLEGVGNTEAFF
TRBJ2-1,few,NA,TRBV15,TGTGCCACCAGCCCCGACGTGCGGGGATACAATGAGCAGTTCTTC,CATSPDVRGYNEQFF
TRBJ2-2,few,NA,TRBV9,TGTGCCAGCAGCGTAGGTACAGGGTCGGTCGGGGAGCTGTTTTTT,CASSVGTGSVGELFF
TRBJ1-3,NA,TRBD1,TRBV25-1,TGTGCCAGCAGGGACAGGGGCTCTGGAAACACCATATATTTT,CASRDRGSGNTIYF
TRBJ2-1,NA,TRBD1,TRBV20-1,TGCAGTGCTAGAGGACAGGGGGTGTTGGTGTTGGGTGAGCAGTTCTTC,CSARGQGVLVLGEQFF
TRBJ2-3,few,NA,TRBV20-1,TGCAGTGCTAGAGATACCAGGACGGTTCACACAGATACGCAGTATTTT,CSARDTRTVHTDTQYF
TRBJ2-7,few,NA,TRBV29-1,TGCAGCGCCATTCCCTCGGGAAGCTCCTACGAGCAGTACTTC,CSAIPSGSSYEQYF
TRBJ1-6,NA,NA,TRBV6-1,TGTGCCAGCAGAAAATGGACAGTGGGTTCACCCCTCCACTTT,CASRKWTVGSPLHF
TRBJ1-1,NA,NA,TRBV20-1,TGCAGTGCTAGGGGCGACATGAACACTGAAGCTTTCTTT,CSARGDMNTEAFF
TRBJ2-5,few,TRBD2,TRBV6-5,TGTGCCAGCAGTTACTGGGCGGGGGGACAAGAGACCCAGTACTTC,CASSYWAGGQETQYF
TRBJ2-7,NA,TRBD1,TRBV6-1,TGTGCCAGCAGCGAACGACCAACCGGACAGGGGTCCGAGCAGTACTTC,CASSERPTGQGSEQYF